What follows are 14 T cell receptor beta chains derived from one specimen sequenced in a study of CD8 T cells in ankylosing spondylitis. TCRdb recomputed calls from the 5' RACE reads with MiXCR, one row per CDR3 protein. The table records more than 150,000 distinct CDR3 sequences, 10% to 15% of them present only once. Sequencing was carried out using blood, either unsorted or a sorted T cell fraction (not recorded which). These receptors all come from a female donor with ankylosing spondylitis or in good health (not recorded which).

In its sample, this clonotype was seen many times. V is TRBV3-1 and J is TRBJ1-4, with 7 positions matching TRBD1. CDR3 length: 16 amino acids. The V gene end was trimmed by 3 bases and the J gene end by 7 bases; junction bases not matched to a gene: 11. Germline V lookup: CDR1 LGHDT, CDR2 YNNKEL (reference sequence). CDR3 DNA: TGTGCCAGCAGCCATAGGGACAGCCGATCGGGTGAAAAACTGTTTTTT. Residues: CASSHRDSRSGEKLFF.

Points on this clonotype: A read error is possible here, since a much larger clone lies one base away. This sequence joins TRBV5-1 and TRBJ1-5, with 8 bases lining up with TRBD1. The germline V gene encodes CDR1 SGHRS and CDR2 YFSETQ. This CDR3 has 15 amino acids. CDR3 coding DNA: TGCGTCAGCAGGACGACAGGGGATAGCAATCAGCCCCAGCATTTT. Its protein is CVSRTTGDSNQPQHF.

The J gene is TRBJ2-4, the V gene TRBV27; no clear D. Germline assignment: CDR1 MNHEY and CDR2 SMNVEV (reference sequence). This CDR3 has 14 residues. Trimming removed 4 bases from V and 0 bases from J, with 7 bases in between. The CDR3 loop is CASSSALAKNIQYF. The CDR3 bases are TGTGCCAGCAGTTCTGCGCTAGCCAAAAACATTCAGTACTTC.

This clonotype showed up many times. This chain links TRBV20-1 with TRBJ2-5; the D is unclear. The CDR3 has 13 residues. Per germline, CDR1 DFQATT and CDR2 SNEGSKA (reference sequence). Trimming cost V 3 bases and J 5 bases, with 13 bases left between them. The DNA of the CDR3 is TGCAGTGCTAGTTTGTCCAGGCGGGAGACCCAGTACTTC. Residues: CSASLSRRETQYF.

This rearrangement joins TRBV7-8 to TRBJ1-1; D possibly corresponds to TRBD1 (5 bases). Germline CDR1 reads SGHVS; CDR2 reads FQNEAQ. Trimming took off 5 bases at V and 8 bases at J, with 18 bases between the two ends. The CDR3 extends over 14 amino acids. CDR3 sequence (DNA): TGTGCCAGCAGCCCATTGGGGTTCGAGGGGGAAGCTTTCTTT. Translated, it gives CASSPLGFEGEAFF.

This clonotype was counted between two and nine times. This chain connects TRBV30 to TRBJ1-6, with D perhaps TRBD1 (5 bases). The germline V gene encodes CDR1 GTSNPN and CDR2 SVGIG (reference sequence). Trimming shortened V by 0 bases and J by 3 bases, and 6 bases separated the two germline ends. This CDR3 has 14 residues. Here the CDR3 reads CAWSVDIYNSPLHF. CDR3 DNA sequence: TGTGCCTGGAGTGTGGACATCTATAATTCACCCCTCCACTTT.

There are a few counts of this clonotype. This sequence joins TRBV13 and TRBJ2-2, with 12 nucleotides matching TRBD2. Germline lookup yields CDR1 PRHDT and CDR2 FYEKMQ (reference sequence). This CDR3 has 17 amino acids. The J segment lost 5 bases and the V segment lost 5 bases, leaving 9 bases of the junction unmatched. Here the CDR3 reads CASSPTWTSGTTGELFF. Here the CDR3 DNA reads TGTGCCAGCAGCCCCACCTGGACTAGCGGGACTACCGGGGAGCTGTTTTTT.

This chain links TRBV6-4 with TRBJ2-6; D is possibly TRBD1 (8 bases). Trimming took 11 bases from V and 0 from J, leaving 23 bases between them. Germline V lookup: CDR1 MRHNA, CDR2 SNTAGT. This CDR3 comprises 18 residues. DNA of the CDR3: TGTGCCTTCAGGGGGGGCCAGGGGGCGCGCTCTGGGGCCAACGTCCTGACTTTC. The encoded protein is CAFRGGQGARSGANVLTF.

This clonotype has more than one count but fewer than ten. V is TRBV29-1 and J is TRBJ2-1; D not certain. From germline, CDR1 is SQVTM and CDR2 ANQGSEA. The CDR3 covers 15 residues. V lost 4 bases and J lost 9, with 22 bases in between. The CDR3, as DNA: TGCAGCGTTGCCCGTTCTGTGCTCGGTTATGGTGAGCAGTTCTTC. Translated, it gives CSVARSVLGYGEQFF.

This clonotype was detected ten times or more. The genes are TRBV11-3 and TRBJ1-1, with D unclear. The CDR3 length is 15 residues. With 0 bases removed from V and 1 base from J, the gap between germline ends came to 9 bases. In germline, CDR1 is SGHNT, CDR2 YENEEA. CDR3 residues: CASSLEEVTNTEAFF. The CDR3 coding sequence is TGTGCCAGCAGCTTAGAAGAAGTGACGAACACTGAAGCTTTCTTT.

This clonotype was observed at least ten times. The chain recombines TRBV6-1 with TRBJ2-2; no reliable D call. The CDR3 is 13 residues long. Deletions cut 2 bases from V and 7 bases from J, with 8 bases between. Germline lookup yields CDR1 MNHNS and CDR2 SASEGT. This CDR3 is CASSERADGELFF. Here the CDR3 DNA reads TGTGCCAGCAGTGAAAGGGCGGACGGGGAGCTGTTTTTT.

There are many counts of this clonotype. The chain combines TRBV12-3 or TRBV12-4 with TRBJ2-6; unclear D gene. The CDR3 runs 16 residues. V lost 2 bases and J lost 1, with 9 bases in between. The CDR3 coding sequence is TGTGCCAGCAGTTTACGTTCGGGTTCTGGGGCCAACGTCCTGACTTTC. Protein: CASSLRSGSGANVLTF.

This clonotype was observed many times. The CDR3, as DNA: TGTGCCAGCAGCTCGGACAGTTTAGATCAGCCCCAGCATTTT. Its translation: CASSSDSLDQPQHF. The chain links TRBV11-2 to TRBJ1-5; maybe TRBD1 (6 bases). Deletions cut 4 bases from V and 5 bases from J, with 12 bases between. This CDR3 region has 14 residues. CDR1 and CDR2 from the germline V gene are SGHAT and FQNNGV.

This clonotype was detected a few times. The V and J genes are TRBV5-1 and TRBJ1-2, with D maybe TRBD1 (5 bases). The CDR3 runs 14 residues. Germline V gene sequence: CDR1 SGHRS, CDR2 YFSETQ. Trimming pared 0 bases from V and 8 bases from J, leaving 14 bases between. CDR3 region: CASSLVGREGGYTF. The CDR3 DNA is TGCGCCAGCAGCTTGGTCGGCAGGGAAGGCGGCTACACCTTC.